At least ten counts were recorded for the clone carrying this T cell receptor beta chain. The data are from a study of CD8+CD57+ T cells in acquired aplastic anemia. Study-level background: In CD4+ cells, healthy donors produced an average of around 11 million reads.

The V end lost 3 bases, the J end lost 3 bases, and 9 bases lay between the germline ends. Germline V gene lookup returns CDR1 DFQATT and CDR2 SNEGSKA (reference sequence). The CDR3 extends over 13 amino acids. Genomic DNA acted as the template from which TCR beta VDJ combination and CDR3 sequence profiling were carried out. TCRdb analysed the reads with MiXCR anew, one entry per CDR3 protein. This sample carries some 190,000 distinct CDR3 sequences, roughly half of them seen once, and the ten largest clones take under 3.5%. The sequence was collected from a human donor in good health. The sample comprised sorted CD4+, CD8+, or CD8+CD57+ T cells (not recorded which) from PBMCs. The V gene is TRBV20-1, the J gene TRBJ1-5; D is ambiguous. The CDR3 spells CSASSAVNQPQHF. In DNA, the CDR3 is TGCAGTGCTAGCTCGGCAGTCAATCAGCCCCAGCATTTT.